This T cell receptor beta chain emerged from a study of OX40 agonist ivuxolimab in advanced cancers. For the wider study: The costimulatory receptor OX40 (CD134) was targeted by ivuxolimab, a fully human IgG2 agonistic monoclonal antibody. Intravenous ivuxolimab was administered to patients every 2 weeks at six dose levels: 0.01, 0.1, 0.3, 1.5, 3 and 10 mg/kg. Among the 52 dose-escalation patients, roughly 20 had hepatocellular carcinoma, 15 melanoma, 9 renal cell carcinoma and 9 head and neck cancer. A male proportion of around 81% and a mean age of 60 years, ranging from roughly 20 to 80, were recorded for the dose-escalation cohort. Prior anti-PD-1, anti-PD-L1 or anti-CTLA-4 therapy was permitted, and 35% to 40% of dose-escalation patients had received checkpoint inhibitors. Partial responses occurred in three dose-escalation patients, of whom one had hepatocellular carcinoma and two had cutaneous melanoma. Peripheral TCRbeta sequencing aimed to test whether ivuxolimab altered TCR sequence diversity and caused clonal T-cell expansion. The paper covers the monotherapy dose-escalation part of the phase I ivuxolimab trial, which included N of about 50 patients. Study-wide findings and limitations: Low levels of normalized T-cell clonal expansion were also seen in some patients who did not respond. Clonal expansion of both CD4+ and CD8+ blood T cells was observed from baseline to week 6 at doses 0.1 to 3.0 mg/kg. Partial responders in the 0.1-3.0 mg/kg groups had among the lowest normalized peripheral clonal expansion, especially among CD8+ T cells. The antigen specificity of the peripheral T cells that underwent clonal expansion was not determined. After ivuxolimab, more expanded clones were found on average in CD8+ T cells than in CD4+ T cells.

To sequence the TCRbeta CDR3 region, genomic DNA was isolated from the sorted cells. TCRbeta CDR3 regions were sequenced using the immunoSEQ Assay. TCRdb holds this immuneACCESS table with in-frame rearrangements only. Some clones are missing; in checked studies, unresolved V genes explain under half, and the rest has no known cause. This sample holds about 50,000 clones; roughly 84% were observed only once. The ten largest clones add up to about 0.65% of the sample. Patients with a history of autoimmune disease or receiving systemic immunosuppression were excluded from the trial. In every dose cohort, peripheral blood was drawn for TCR sequencing at baseline, cycle 4 day 1, and cycle 7 day 1. Samples were obtained from an open-label, multicenter, first-in-human phase I dose-escalation trial of ivuxolimab. Adults with locally advanced or metastatic head and neck squamous cell, hepatocellular, melanoma or renal cell carcinoma were enrolled in the trial. Before TCR sequencing, CD4+ T cells and CD8+ T cells were sorted from peripheral blood as separate populations.

CDR1 and CDR2 are read off the germline V gene as KGHSH and LQKENI. The CDR3 goes from the cysteine to the phenylalanine over 13 residues. Just the 39-base CDR3 DNA is kept, in frame starting at base 1. V lost 5 bases and J lost 3 bases; the stretch between them is 10 bases long. Note on this clone: No cognate antigen has been identified for it. No base quality information exists; no much larger clone differs at one position.

The rearranged segments are TRBV18 and TRBJ1-2; the D gene cannot be named for sure. The sequences come from CD4+ or CD8+ T cells sorted from blood, collected in a trial of the OX40 agonist ivuxolimab. The TCR sequence derives from an adult with an advanced solid tumor such as melanoma, head and neck, liver or kidney cancer. The sequence in DNA is TGTGCCAGCTCAACGGACGGGGACTATGGCTACACCTTC. This codes for CASSTDGDYGYTF.